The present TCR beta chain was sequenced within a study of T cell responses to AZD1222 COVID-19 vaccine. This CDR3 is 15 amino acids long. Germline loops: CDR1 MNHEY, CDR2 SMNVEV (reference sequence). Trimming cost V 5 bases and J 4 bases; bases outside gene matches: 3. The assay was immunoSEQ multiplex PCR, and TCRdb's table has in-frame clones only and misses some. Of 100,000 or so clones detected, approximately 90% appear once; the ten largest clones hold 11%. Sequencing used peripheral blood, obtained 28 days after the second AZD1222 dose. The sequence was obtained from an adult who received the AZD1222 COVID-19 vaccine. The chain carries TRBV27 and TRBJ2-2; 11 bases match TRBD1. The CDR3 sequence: CASSKDRGPTGELFF. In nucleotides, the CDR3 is TGTGCCAGCAGTAAGGACAGGGGGCCCACCGGGGAGCTGTTTTTT.